This TCR beta chain was identified in a study of cytomegalovirus exposure and HLA in healthy donors. Study results and limitations: After further analysis at a later stage, 16,951 TCR beta sequences were associated with HLA alleles at 0.05 false discovery rate. The likely origin of a cluster of highly shared sequence variants was a sequencing artifact. Indistinguishable V segments, including TRBV6-2 and TRBV6-3, were excluded.

Regarding this clone: Its antigen is not identified.

The PCR employed 60 Vbeta primers together with 13 Jbeta primers. Measured with immunoSEQ multiplex PCR; TCRdb has only the in-frame clones, and not every one. Counted here are 150,000 or so clones, more than 65% occurring once; the ten biggest clones make up 1.5%. CDR1 is LGHNA, CDR2 YNFKEQ, per germline. V lost 4 bases to trimming and J lost 8 bases, with 26 bases between them. This CDR3 region has 18 residues. Material: PBMCs. The sequence derives from a male donor in good health and CMV-seronegative. The rearrangement links TRBV4-2 to TRBJ1-4, with TRBD1 as a possible D gene (5 bases). The CDR3 DNA follows: TGTGCCAGCAGCCCCTCCCGGAGGGGTAGTGAAGTAGAAGAAAAACTGTTTTTT. Amino acid sequence: CASSPSRRGSEVEEKLFF.